Listed below are T cell receptor beta chains from one sample, sequenced in a study of cytomegalovirus exposure and HLA in healthy donors. Repertoires were generated with immunoSEQ multiplex PCR, while TCRdb's copy carries only in-frame clones and drops some. The data show around 150,000 clones, around 80% seen once. Sequencing was performed on PBMCs. All receptors derive from a human donor in good health. CDR3s leave out the opening cysteine and the closing phenylalanine or tryptophan. The D gene is left open where the match is weak.

TRBJ2-7 | TRBV7-9 | TRBD1 | 13 | ASSLGPRGLHEQY
TRBJ2-3 | TRBV9 | TRBD2 | 14 | ASSAVSGGLTDTQY
TRBJ1-3 | TRBV2 | TRBD1 | 13 | ASSAIRGLGNTIY
TRBJ1-2 | TRBV7-2 | NA | 12 | ASLLTGKVDGYT
TRBJ2-3 | TRBV4-1 | TRBD2 | 14 | ASSQFVAGGTDTQY
TRBJ1-4 | TRBV18 | NA | 11 | ASSPVVEEKLF
TRBJ2-2 | TRBV27 | NA | 13 | ASRQGQKNTGELF
TRBJ1-6 | TRBV29-1 | TRBD1 | 11 | SVGTGPNSPLH
TRBJ2-3 | TRBV6-5 | NA | 14 | ASSYSTSSPTDTQY
NA | TRBV5-6 | NA | 13 | ASSLARGLSYEQY
TRBJ1-1 | TRBV5-6 | TRBD1 | 12 | ASSPGTGNTGAF
TRBJ2-3 | TRBV19 | NA | 11 | ASKLIGGDTQY
TRBJ2-7 | TRBV11-2 | TRBD1 | 11 | ASSFGQGYEQY
TRBJ2-5 | TRBV5-4 | NA | 12 | ASSSQGPQETQY
TRBJ2-5 | TRBV7-9 | TRBD2 | 12 | ASSSPGGKRAQY
TRBJ2-1 | TRBV2 | NA | 12 | ASSEALASNEQF
TRBJ2-7 | TRBV18 | NA | 12 | ASSPRGDSSEQY